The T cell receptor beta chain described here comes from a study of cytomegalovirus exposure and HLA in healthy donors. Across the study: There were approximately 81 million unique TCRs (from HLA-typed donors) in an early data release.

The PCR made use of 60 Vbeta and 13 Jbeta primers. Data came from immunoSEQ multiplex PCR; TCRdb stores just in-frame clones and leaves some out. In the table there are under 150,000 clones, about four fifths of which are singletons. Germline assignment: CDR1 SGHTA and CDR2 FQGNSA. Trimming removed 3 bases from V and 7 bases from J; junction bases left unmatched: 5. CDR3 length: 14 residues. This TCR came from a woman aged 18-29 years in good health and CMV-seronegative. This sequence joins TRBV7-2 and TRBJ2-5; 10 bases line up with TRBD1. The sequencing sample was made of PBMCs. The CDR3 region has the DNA TGTGCCAGCAGCTTGACAGGGGGCGCCGGGACCCAGTACTTC. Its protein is CASSLTGGAGTQYF. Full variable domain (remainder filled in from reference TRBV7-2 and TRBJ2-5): GAGVSQSPSNKVTEKGKDVELRCDPISGHTALYWYRQSLGQGLEFLIYFQGNSAPDKSGLPSDRFSAERTGGSVSTLTIQRTQQEDSAVYLCASSLTGGAGTQYFGPGTRLLVL.